What follows are 21 T cell receptor beta chains derived from one specimen sequenced in a study of cytomegalovirus exposure and HLA in healthy donors listed by TCRdb under 2017. The library was generated by the immunoSEQ multiplex PCR assay. The multiplex PCR relied on a mix of 60 forward primers for TCR Vbeta segments and 13 reverse primers for TCR Jbeta segments. TCRdb mirrors the immuneACCESS table, restricted to in-frame sequences. Some clones are absent from its copies; in checked studies, under half trace to an unresolved V gene, and the reason for the others is unknown. This sample has more than 85,000 clones in its table, and around 76% of those were observed once. Jointly, the top ten make up about 7.5% of the sample. Sequencing was performed on PBMCs. These receptors were obtained from a man aged 40-55 years in good health and CMV-seropositive.

The chain is built from TRBV27 and TRBJ2-7; weak D call: TRBD1 (6 bases). Germline V gene sequence: CDR1 MNHEY, CDR2 SMNVEV (reference sequence). Trimming took off 6 bases at V and 6 bases at J, with 15 bases between the two ends. The CDR3 is made up of 13 amino acids. Written as DNA, the CDR3 is TGTGCCAGCAGAGGGGGAGTGTCTGGCGAGCAGTACTTC. This encodes CASRGGVSGEQYF.

This clone occurred a few times. The chain uses TRBV5-5 and TRBJ1-1, with D unclear. CDR1 and CDR2 (germline): SGHKS, YYEKEE (reference sequence). The ends were cut back, 4 bases at V and 4 bases at J, with 11 bases in the middle. The CDR3 contains 13 residues. CDR3 amino acids: CASSLVLGTEAFF. DNA for the CDR3: TGTGCCAGCAGCCTCGTACTAGGCACTGAAGCTTTCTTT.

For this clone: The germline gene is not matched at one end of the junction; a read error may be the cause. The chain is built from TRBV7-9 and TRBJ2-6; possible D gene TRBD1, 5 bases. This CDR3 is 14 amino acids long. The germline V gene encodes CDR1 SEHNR and CDR2 FQNEAQ (reference sequence). The CDR3 coding sequence is TGTGCCAGCAGCTCTAACTCTGGGGCCAACGGCCTGACTTTC. Its translation is CASSSNSGANGLTF.

This rearrangement joins TRBV27 to TRBJ2-2, with 10 positions matching TRBD2. With V trimmed by 8 bases and J by 4 bases, 7 bases remained unmatched. Germline CDR1 reads MNHEY; CDR2 reads SMNVEV (reference sequence). This CDR3 has 15 amino acids. CDR3 bases: TGTGCCAGCGGAAGCGGGGGGGGTGTCACCGGGGAGCTGTTTTTT. Translation: CASGSGGGVTGELFF.

The chain joins TRBV19 to TRBJ2-7; 9 bases are shared with TRBD2. CDR1 LNHDA and CDR2 SQIVND come from the germline V gene (reference sequence). The junction had 10 bases not matched to a gene; V was cut back by 3 bases and J by 7 bases. The CDR3 length is 15 residues. In DNA, the CDR3 is TGTGCCAGTAGTATCGAGCCTAGCGGGGCATTTGAGCAGTACTTC. Protein product: CASSIEPSGAFEQYF.

This chain links TRBV19 with TRBJ1-5; D remains unclear. CDR1 and CDR2 (germline): LNHDA, SQIVND (reference sequence). This CDR3 region has 14 residues. V gave up 3 bases and J gave up 4 bases, with 10 bases separating them. The CDR3 region has the DNA TGTGCCAGTAGTATCTTCCAGTTAAATCAGCCCCAGCATTTT. It is translated as CASSIFQLNQPQHF.

The genes are TRBV6-6 and TRBJ2-1, with 9 bases fitting TRBD1. V trimming: 6 bases; J trimming: 4 bases; junction bases outside the gene matches: 4. Germline assignment: CDR1 MNHNY and CDR2 SVGAGI (reference sequence). There are 14 residues in the CDR3. The CDR3 nucleotides are TGTGCCAGCAGAACAGGGGGCGGGTACAATGAGCAGTTCTTC. The encoded protein is CASRTGGGYNEQFF.

This clone was detected only a few times. The V and J genes are TRBV7-9 and TRBJ1-1; D is ambiguous. Germline assignment: CDR1 SEHNR and CDR2 FQNEAQ (reference sequence). CDR3 length equals 16 residues. The V gene lost 6 bases and the J gene lost 4 bases, with 21 bases spanning the gap. The CDR3 DNA reads TGTGCCAGCAGACCCACCGGGTGGAGAGGGCCCACTGAAGCTTTCTTT. Translating it yields CASRPTGWRGPTEAFF.

The V call is TRBV11-2, the J call TRBJ1-1; 7 bases agree with TRBD1. There are 15 residues in the CDR3. The V segment lost 3 bases and the J segment 0 bases; nucleotides outside the gene matches: 4. Per the germline V gene, CDR1 is SGHAT and CDR2 is FQNNGV. The chain's CDR3 is CASSFSQGMNTEAFF. The CDR3 nucleotides are TGTGCCAGCAGCTTCTCACAGGGGATGAACACTGAAGCTTTCTTT.

This clone was picked up a small number of times. The V and J genes are TRBV10-1 and TRBJ2-3, with D hard to call. The V end lost 3 bases, the J end lost 0 bases, and 7 bases lay between the germline ends. In germline, CDR1 is WNHNN, CDR2 SYGVQD (reference sequence). This CDR3 region has 14 residues. CDR3 DNA: TGCGCCAGCAGTGATAGTAGTAGCACAGATACGCAGTATTTT. Its translation: CASSDSSSTDTQYF.

Written as DNA, the CDR3 is TGTGCCATCAGTACCTCAGTCGGGATCCCCTACGAGCAGTACTTC. It is translated as CAISTSVGIPYEQYF. The V call is TRBV10-3, the J call TRBJ2-7; D is perhaps TRBD2 (5 bases). Trimming stripped 5 bases from V and 2 bases from J, with 16 bases between. There are 15 residues in the CDR3. Germline values: CDR1 ENHRY, CDR2 SYGVKD.

The chain combines TRBV4-1 with TRBJ2-5, with 9 bases aligning to TRBD2. The CDR3 length is 18 residues. Germline V gene lookup returns CDR1 MGHRA and CDR2 YSYEKL. With V trimmed by 1 base and J by 0 bases, 9 bases remained unmatched. CDR3 in amino acids: CASSQGVAGAQDQETQYF. CDR3 sequence (DNA): TGCGCCAGCAGCCAAGGTGTAGCGGGAGCTCAAGACCAAGAGACCCAGTACTTC.

The chain joins TRBV6-5 to TRBJ1-2; tentatively, D is TRBD1 (6 bases). Germline V CDR1 and CDR2: MNHEY, SVGAGI. The CDR3 is made up of 14 amino acids. V was cut by 2 bases and J by 3 bases, with 10 bases left in between. Here the CDR3 DNA reads TGTGCCAGCAGTTACGACAGGAACTACTATGGCTACACCTTC. Residues: CASSYDRNYYGYTF.

The genes are TRBV7-9 and TRBJ1-4; D not certain. This CDR3 region has 12 residues. CDR1 is SEHNR, CDR2 FQNEAQ, per germline (reference sequence). V lost 4 bases and J lost 5, with 5 bases in between. CDR3 protein: CASSSLNEKLFF. CDR3 nucleotide sequence: TGTGCCAGCAGCTCCCTCAATGAAAAACTGTTTTTT.

The V gene is TRBV18, the J gene TRBJ2-1; 8 positions match TRBD2. This CDR3 has 15 amino acids. With V trimmed by 6 bases and J by 4 bases, 8 bases remained unmatched. Per the germline V gene, CDR1 is KGHSH and CDR2 is LQKENI. CDR3 amino acids: CASSSLLAGYNEQFF. The CDR3 DNA reads TGTGCCAGCTCCTCCCTTTTAGCGGGGTACAATGAGCAGTTCTTC.

In its sample, this clone was seen a few times. The chain links TRBV12-2 to TRBJ2-3; TRBD1 reflects the table's D call only, with no check against the DNA. TRBV12-2 is flagged as a pseudogene. CDR3 length: 16 residues. The CDR3 DNA is TGTGCAAGTCGCACCCGGACAGGGGTGAGTACAGATACGCAGTATTTT. Protein product: CASRTRTGVSTDTQYF.

V usage is TRBV7-9 and J usage is TRBJ2-2, with 10 bases aligning to TRBD2. Germline lookup yields CDR1 SEHNR and CDR2 FQNEAQ (reference sequence). The CDR3 is made up of 15 amino acids. The V and J ends lost 6 bases and 1 base, in that order; junction bases with no gene match: 2. CDR3 sequence (DNA): TGTGCCAGCAGTTCTAGCGGGGGGAACACCGGGGAGCTGTTTTTT. Encoded protein: CASSSSGGNTGELFF. The full variable domain, rest sourced from reference TRBV7-9 and TRBJ2-2, is DTGVSQNPRHKITKRGQNVTFRCDPISEHNRLYWYRQTLGQGPEFLTYFQNEAQLEKSRLLSDRFSAERPKGSFSTLEIQRTEQGDSAMYLCASSSSGGNTGELFFGEGSRLTVL.

The chain employs TRBV2 and TRBJ2-1, with D maybe TRBD2 (5 bases). The germline V and J ends were trimmed by 5 bases and 10 bases, with 12 bases remaining between them. Germline V lookup: CDR1 SNHLY, CDR2 FYNNEI. The CDR3 is made up of 12 amino acids. DNA for the CDR3: TGTGCCAGCAGTCCGGACTCCAACGAGCAGTTCTTC. As protein: CASSPDSNEQFF.

The chain links TRBV28 to TRBJ1-2; no reliable D call. The CDR3 consists of 13 residues. Germline V gives CDR1 MDHEN, CDR2 SYDVKM. V shed 8 bases and J shed 4 bases, with 14 bases lying between them. CDR3 sequence reads: CASRPGVTYGYTF. The CDR3 DNA reads TGTGCCAGCCGACCGGGAGTCACCTATGGCTACACCTTC.

A few counts support this clone. J is TRBJ2-7 and V is TRBV7-8, with 9 bases lining up with TRBD1. CDR1 and CDR2 from the germline V gene are SGHVS and FQNEAQ. This CDR3 spans 13 amino acids. Trimming cost V 3 bases and J 5 bases; bases outside gene matches: 2. The CDR3 here is CASSFWTGDEQYF. As DNA, the CDR3 is TGTGCCAGCAGCTTCTGGACAGGGGACGAGCAGTACTTC.

This clone showed up just a few times. The CDR3 DNA reads as TGTGCCAGCAGCCCGGGACAGGGGTTCAATCAGCCCCAGCATTTT. The encoded protein is CASSPGQGFNQPQHF. This chain joins TRBV5-4 and TRBJ1-5; 10 nucleotides line up with TRBD1. The CDR3 length is 15 residues. CDR1 and CDR2 from the germline V gene are SGHNT and YYREEE (reference sequence). Trimming removed 4 bases from V and 3 bases from J; junction bases left unmatched: 4.